This paragraph covers one TCR beta chain sequence. The antigen it binds to is not known. Base qualities are missing; no much larger clone stands one base away. This entry is derived from a study of T cell responses to AZD1222 COVID-19 vaccine (dated by TCRdb to about 2021). For context, the study as a whole: A total of 230 to 250 trial participants underwent TCR sequencing, of whom 207 received two doses of AZD1222 and about 25 received two doses of the MenACWY control vaccine. Enrollment into the trials was organized by age into subgroups of 18-55, 56-69 and 70-plus years, and those subgroups contained approximately 150, 30 and 60 TCR-sequenced participants, respectively. Overall results and qualifications from the work: Reportedly, close to half of the unique spike-specific TCRs recognized epitopes lying outside the regions that are mutated in the B.1.351 and B.1.1.7 variants. After two AZD1222 doses, spike-specific TCR breadth and depth were significantly higher than at day 0 and than in MenACWY recipients. In the small 56-69-year group, the increase in depth fell short of significance, most likely because of low power. Only five to seven AZD1222 recipients were SARS-CoV-2 seropositive at baseline, limiting conclusions about previously exposed vaccinees. Most participants were white British and females outnumbered males, and the authors suggested that clonal diversity may have been underestimated. Vaccine-associated CD4 TCRs spanned the whole spike protein, with dominant responses in regions 160-218 and 743-854. Because no samples from the day 14 peak response were available, repertoires could be characterized only after the peak T cell response.

In the paper's terms, the time point label means: baseline before first vaccination. Taken with the paper, the label for treatment or condition translates to: meningococcal conjugate vaccine given as trial control. Vaccinee samples came from UK trials COV001 and COV002, including a single-blind randomized controlled phase 2/3 trial of AZD1222 (ChAdOx1 nCoV-19) in healthy adults. For TCRbeta chain sequencing, PBMC samples from trial participants were taken at day 0 and at day 28 after the second dose. According to the germline V gene (reference sequence), CDR1 reads DFQATT and CDR2 reads SNEGSKA. The CDR3 goes from the cysteine to the phenylalanine over 17 residues. Only the CDR3 part of the read is kept: 51 bases, read in frame from the first base. For this chain, trimming is 3 bases at the V end and 8 bases at the J end, and the number of junction bases without a gene match is 14. The CDR3 regions of human TCRbeta chains were analyzed by immunosequencing. In the source study's methods: Repertoire TCRs were checked for matches against a reference library of SARS-CoV-2-specific TCRs that had been generated using the MIRA antigen-specificity platform. Breadth meant the fraction of unique TCRs that were SARS-CoV-2-associated, whereas depth meant the fraction of total T cells that were SARS-CoV-2-associated. Each spike-specific TCR was assigned to its reactive spike region and to a CD4 or CD8 class using the MIRA data. Log10-transformed breadth and depth values were compared by one-way ANOVA with Sidak's multiple comparisons tests. Drawn from immuneACCESS, this table holds only the in-frame rearrangements with V and J called that TCRdb kept. Clones are partly lost; checked studies trace under half to an unresolved V gene and leave the rest unexplained. V, J and clone size reflect that table, while D and trimming were determined from the DNA. The sample profile shows under 85,000 clones; 88% of them were found once. Together, the top ten hold 4% to 5.5% of the sample.

The sequencing here drew on peripheral blood, taken on day 0 of MenACWY control vaccination. Recombination linked TRBV20-1 to TRBJ1-6; a stretch of 9 junction bases matches TRBD1. This TCR came from an adult in good health. The CDR3 loop reads CSASLRGTGSLHSPLHF. Here is the DNA: TGCAGTGCTAGTCTAAGGGGGACAGGGTCTCTCCATTCACCCCTCCACTTT.